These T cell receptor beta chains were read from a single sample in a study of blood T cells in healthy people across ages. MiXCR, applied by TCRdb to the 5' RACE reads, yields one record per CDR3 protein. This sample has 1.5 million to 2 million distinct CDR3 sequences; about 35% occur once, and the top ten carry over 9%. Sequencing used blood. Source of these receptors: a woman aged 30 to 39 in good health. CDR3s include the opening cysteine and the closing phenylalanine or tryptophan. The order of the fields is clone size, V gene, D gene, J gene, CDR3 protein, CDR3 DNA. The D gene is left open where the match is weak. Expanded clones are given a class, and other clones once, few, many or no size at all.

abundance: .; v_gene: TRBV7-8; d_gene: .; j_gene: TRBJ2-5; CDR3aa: CASSLVGTRIQETQYF; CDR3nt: TGTGCCAGCAGCTTAGTTGGGACACGTATACAAGAGACCCAGTACTTC
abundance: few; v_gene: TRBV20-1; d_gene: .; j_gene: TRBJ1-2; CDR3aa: CSAGGSSRYYGYTF; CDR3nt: TGCAGTGCTGGGGGTTCCTCTCGGTACTATGGCTACACCTTC
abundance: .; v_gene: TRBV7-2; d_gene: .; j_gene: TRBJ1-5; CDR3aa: CASSGIGPNQPQHF; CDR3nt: TGTGCCAGCAGCGGTATCGGACCCAATCAGCCCCAGCATTTT
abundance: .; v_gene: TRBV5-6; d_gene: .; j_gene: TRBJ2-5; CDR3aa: CASSLTGTAETQYF; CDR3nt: TGTGCCAGCAGCTTGACAGGCACAGCAGAGACCCAGTACTTC
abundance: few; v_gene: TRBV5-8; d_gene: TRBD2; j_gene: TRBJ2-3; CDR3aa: CASSLFAGGPGGTDTQYF; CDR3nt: TGTGCCAGCAGCTTGTTTGCGGGGGGGCCCGGGGGGACAGATACGCAGTATTTT
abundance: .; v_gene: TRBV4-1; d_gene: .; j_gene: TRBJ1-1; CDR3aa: CASSLWRLAKQVNTEAFF; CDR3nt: TGCGCCAGCAGCCTATGGAGACTAGCTAAACAGGTGAACACTGAAGCTTTCTTT
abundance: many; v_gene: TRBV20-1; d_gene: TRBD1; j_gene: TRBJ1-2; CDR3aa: CSADRVTLNYGYTF; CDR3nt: TGCAGTGCGGACAGGGTAACCCTTAACTATGGCTACACCTTC
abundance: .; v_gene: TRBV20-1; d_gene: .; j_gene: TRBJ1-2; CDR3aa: CSASRYREANYGYTF; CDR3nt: TGCAGTGCTAGCCGATACAGGGAAGCTAACTATGGCTACACCTTC
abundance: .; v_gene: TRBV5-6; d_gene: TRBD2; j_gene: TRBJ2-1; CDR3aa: CTSSNPGTSGLNEQFF; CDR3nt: TGTACCAGCAGCAATCCCGGGACTAGCGGTCTTAATGAGCAGTTCTTC
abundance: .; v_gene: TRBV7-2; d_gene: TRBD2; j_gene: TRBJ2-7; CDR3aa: CASSFLSSGSYEQYF; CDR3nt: TGTGCCAGCAGCTTTCTATCCAGCGGGAGTTACGAGCAGTACTTC
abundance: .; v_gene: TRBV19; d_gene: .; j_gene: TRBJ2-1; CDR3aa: CASSSGRISYNEQFF; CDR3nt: TGTGCCAGTAGTAGTGGACGGATATCCTACAATGAGCAGTTCTTC
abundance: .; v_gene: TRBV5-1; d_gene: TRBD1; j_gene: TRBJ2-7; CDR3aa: CASSWGDRGSYEQYF; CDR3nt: TGCGCCAGCAGCTGGGGCGACAGGGGATCCTACGAGCAGTACTTC
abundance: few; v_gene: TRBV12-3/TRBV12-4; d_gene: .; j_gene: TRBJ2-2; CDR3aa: CASSPALASTGERFF; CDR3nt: TGTGCCAGCAGTCCCGCCCTAGCGAGCACCGGGGAGCGGTTTTTT
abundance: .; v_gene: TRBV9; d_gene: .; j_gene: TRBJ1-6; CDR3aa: CASSGRKGYYNPPLHF; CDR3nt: TGTGCCAGCAGCGGCCGGAAAGGATACTATAATCCACCCCTCCACTTT
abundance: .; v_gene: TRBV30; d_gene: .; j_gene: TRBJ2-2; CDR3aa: CAWWPKNTGELFF; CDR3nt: TGTGCCTGGTGGCCAAAGAACACCGGGGAGCTGTTTTTT
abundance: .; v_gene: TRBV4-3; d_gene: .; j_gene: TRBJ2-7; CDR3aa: CASSQEQVGAYEQYF; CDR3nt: TGCGCCAGCAGCCAAGAGCAGGTTGGGGCCTACGAGCAGTACTTC
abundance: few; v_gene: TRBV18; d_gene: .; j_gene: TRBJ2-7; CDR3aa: CASSPNDEQYF; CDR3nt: TGTGCCAGCTCACCAAACGACGAGCAGTACTTC
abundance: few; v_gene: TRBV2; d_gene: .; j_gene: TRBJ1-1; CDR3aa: CASSIRFGGEAFF; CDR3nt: TGTGCCAGCAGCATAAGGTTTGGTGGGGAAGCTTTCTTT
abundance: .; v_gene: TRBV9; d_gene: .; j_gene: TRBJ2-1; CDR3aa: CASSVGPRGSYNEQFF; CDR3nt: TGTGCCAGCAGCGTAGGACCGAGGGGCTCCTACAATGAGCAGTTCTTC